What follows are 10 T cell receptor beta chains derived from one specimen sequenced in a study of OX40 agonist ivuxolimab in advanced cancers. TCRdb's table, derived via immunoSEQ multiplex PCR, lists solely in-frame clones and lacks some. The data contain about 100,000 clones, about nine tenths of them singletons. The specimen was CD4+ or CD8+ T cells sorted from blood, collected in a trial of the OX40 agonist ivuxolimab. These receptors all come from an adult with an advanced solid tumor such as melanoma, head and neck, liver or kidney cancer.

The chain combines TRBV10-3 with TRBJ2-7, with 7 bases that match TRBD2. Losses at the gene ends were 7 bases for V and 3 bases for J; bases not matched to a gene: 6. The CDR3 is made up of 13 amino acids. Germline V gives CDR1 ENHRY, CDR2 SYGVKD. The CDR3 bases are TGTGCCATCATGGCGGGGGAGAACTACGAGCAGTACTTC. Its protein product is CAIMAGENYEQYF.

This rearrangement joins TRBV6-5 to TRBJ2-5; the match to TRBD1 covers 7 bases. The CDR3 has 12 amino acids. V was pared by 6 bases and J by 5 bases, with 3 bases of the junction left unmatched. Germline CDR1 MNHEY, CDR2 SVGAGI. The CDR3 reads CASRQGSETQYF. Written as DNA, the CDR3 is TGTGCCAGCAGACAGGGGAGCGAGACCCAGTACTTC.

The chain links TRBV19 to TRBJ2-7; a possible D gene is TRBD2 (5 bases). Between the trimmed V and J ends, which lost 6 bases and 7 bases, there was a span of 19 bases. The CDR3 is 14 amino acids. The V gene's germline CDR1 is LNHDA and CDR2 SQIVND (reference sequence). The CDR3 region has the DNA TGTGCCAGTAGCACTACATTTAGTGCGGGTGAGCAGTACTTC. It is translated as CASSTTFSAGEQYF. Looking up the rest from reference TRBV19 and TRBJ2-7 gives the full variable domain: DGGITQSPKYLFRKEGQNVTLSCEQNLNHDAMYWYRQDPGQGLRLIYYSQIVNDFQKGDIAEGYSVSREKKESFPLTVTSAQKNPTAFYLCASSTTFSAGEQYFGPGTRLTVT.

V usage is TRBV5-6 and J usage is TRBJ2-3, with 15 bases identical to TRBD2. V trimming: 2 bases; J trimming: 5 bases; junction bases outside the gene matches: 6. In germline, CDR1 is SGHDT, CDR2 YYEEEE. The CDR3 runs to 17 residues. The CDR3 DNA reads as TGTGCCAGCAGCTTATTCCGGACTAGCGGGAGGGAAGATACGCAGTATTTT. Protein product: CASSLFRTSGREDTQYF.

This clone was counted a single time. Written as DNA, the CDR3 is TGTGCCAGTAGTACCAGGGGACTAGCGGGAAAGAATGAGCAGTTCTTC. As protein: CASSTRGLAGKNEQFF. This chain joins TRBV19 and TRBJ2-1; 13 nucleotides agree with TRBD2. This CDR3 has 16 amino acids. With V trimmed by 4 bases and J by 7 bases, 7 bases remained unmatched. The germline V gene encodes CDR1 LNHDA and CDR2 SQIVND (reference sequence).

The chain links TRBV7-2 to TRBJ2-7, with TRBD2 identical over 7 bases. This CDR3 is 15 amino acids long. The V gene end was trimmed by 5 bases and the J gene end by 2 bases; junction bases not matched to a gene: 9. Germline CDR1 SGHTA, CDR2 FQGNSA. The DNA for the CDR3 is TGTGCCAGCAGCATAGTAGCGGGCGGCACCTACGAGCAGTACTTC. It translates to CASSIVAGGTYEQYF.

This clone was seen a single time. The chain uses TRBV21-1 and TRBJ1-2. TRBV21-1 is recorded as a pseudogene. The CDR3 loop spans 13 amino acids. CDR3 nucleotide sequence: TGTGCCAGCAGCAAAGTAGCAGGAGAGGGCTACACCTTC. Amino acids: CASSKVAGEGYTF.

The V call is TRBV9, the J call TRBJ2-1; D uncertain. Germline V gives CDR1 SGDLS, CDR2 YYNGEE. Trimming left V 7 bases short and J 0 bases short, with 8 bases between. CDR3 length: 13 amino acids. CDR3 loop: CASGDISYNEQFF. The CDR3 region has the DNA TGTGCCAGCGGTGACATCTCCTACAATGAGCAGTTCTTC.

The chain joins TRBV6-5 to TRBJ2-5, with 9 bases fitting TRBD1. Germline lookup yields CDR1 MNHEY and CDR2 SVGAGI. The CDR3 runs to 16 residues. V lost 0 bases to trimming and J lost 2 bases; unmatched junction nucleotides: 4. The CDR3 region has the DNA TGTGCCAGCAGTTACTCGACAGGGGGTAGACAAGAGACCCAGTACTTC. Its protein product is CASSYSTGGRQETQYF.

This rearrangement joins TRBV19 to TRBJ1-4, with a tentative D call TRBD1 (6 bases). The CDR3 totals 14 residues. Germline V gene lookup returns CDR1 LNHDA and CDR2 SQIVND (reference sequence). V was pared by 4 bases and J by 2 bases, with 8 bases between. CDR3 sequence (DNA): TGTGCCAGTAGTACTCAGGGGACTAATGAAAAACTGTTTTTT. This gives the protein CASSTQGTNEKLFF.